One and the same sample provided the 29 T cell receptor beta chains below, sequenced in a study of T cells after yellow fever vaccination. TCRdb reprocessed the 5' RACE reads via MiXCR and lists one record per CDR3 protein. The profile shows a few hundred thousand distinct CDR3 sequences, 15% to 20% of them singletons. Sample: PBMCs, taken before the yellow fever booster vaccination. All receptors come from a man between 18 and 29 years old who received the YFV17D yellow fever vaccine.

In its sample, this clonotype was seen a few times. The chain joins TRBV12-3 or TRBV12-4 to TRBJ2-5; D gene unclear. The CDR3 totals 15 residues. Trimming cost V 4 bases and J 2 bases, with 14 bases left between them. In DNA, the CDR3 is TGTGCCAGCAGTTCCCTCCCCAACATTCAAGAGACCCAGTACTTC. As protein: CASSSLPNIQETQYF.

The rearrangement uses TRBV24-1 and TRBJ2-1; 10 bases fit TRBD1. V lost 3 bases to trimming and J lost 9 bases; unmatched junction nucleotides: 10. CDR1 and CDR2 (germline): KGHDR, SFDVKD. The CDR3 sequence is 16 residues long. Here the CDR3 reads CATSDPGTGVEGEQFF. CDR3 bases: TGTGCCACCAGTGATCCCGGGACAGGGGTGGAGGGTGAGCAGTTCTTC.

Remarks on this clonotype: A much larger clone lies one base from this, so it may be a read error. J is TRBJ2-5 and V is TRBV5-1; the match to TRBD1 covers 7 bases. Germline CDR1 is SGHRS and CDR2 is YFSETQ. The CDR3 length is 13 residues. CDR3 amino acids: CASSFPGGESQYF. The CDR3 DNA follows: TGCGCCAGCAGCTTCCCAGGGGGAGAGAGCCAGTACTTC.

The chain combines TRBV24-1 with TRBJ2-3, with 11 bases lining up with TRBD1. The J segment lost 4 bases and the V segment lost 4 bases, leaving 3 bases of the junction unmatched. CDR3 length: 15 amino acids. CDR1 is KGHDR, CDR2 SFDVKD, per germline. Here the CDR3 DNA reads TGTGCCACCAGTGACCTGGGACAGGGGGCAGATACGCAGTATTTT. This codes for CATSDLGQGADTQYF.

This clonotype appeared many times. The chain joins TRBV4-2 to TRBJ2-5; tentative D call: TRBD2 (6 bases). CDR3 length equals 16 residues. Germline lookup yields CDR1 LGHNA and CDR2 YNFKEQ. V lost 3 bases and J 2 bases, leaving 16 bases between the germline ends. The CDR3 DNA follows: TGTGCCAGCAGCCACCGCGGGGCGTCGGAACAAGAGACCCAGTACTTC. Translation gives CASSHRGASEQETQYF.

The CDR3 sequence is CSARAGRIHMATF. The CDR3 DNA reads as TGCAGTGCTAGAGCGGGACGGATACATATGGCTACCTTC. V and J are TRBV20-1 and TRBJ1-2; a weak D match, TRBD1 (5 bases). Trimming stripped 1 base from V and 14 bases from J, with 20 bases between. The CDR3 is 13 amino acids. CDR1 DFQATT and CDR2 SNEGSKA come from the germline V gene (reference sequence).

The chain employs TRBV4-1 and TRBJ1-4, with D uncertain. Deletions cut 4 bases from V and 4 bases from J, with 10 bases between. The CDR3 spans 14 residues. The germline CDR1 and CDR2 sequences are MGHRA and YSYEKL. In DNA, the CDR3 is TGCGCCAGCAGCCTGGGGTTTTATAATGAAAAACTGTTTTTT. It yields the protein CASSLGFYNEKLFF.

This clonotype appeared a few times. J is TRBJ2-3 and V is TRBV5-1; tentatively, D is TRBD2 (5 bases). The CDR3 spans 17 residues. Trimming pared 0 bases from V and 3 bases from J, leaving 17 bases between. Germline V CDR1 and CDR2: SGHRS, YFSETQ. CDR3 nucleotides: TGCGCCAGCAGCTTGGCCTTGGAGGCCCAGCGGACAGATACGCAGTATTTT. This gives the protein CASSLALEAQRTDTQYF. The variable domain in full, with the rest retrieved from reference TRBV5-1 and TRBJ2-3, is KAGVTQTPRYLIKTRGQQVTLSCSPISGHRSVSWYQQTPGQGLQFLFEYFSETQRNKGNFPGRFSGRQFSNSRSEMNVSTLELGDSALYLCASSLALEAQRTDTQYFGPGTRLTVL.

In its sample, this clonotype was seen a few times. This chain links TRBV7-2 with TRBJ1-2; possibly TRBD1 for D (5 bases). The ends were cut back, 4 bases at V and 5 bases at J, with 11 bases in the middle. The CDR3 has 13 amino acids. The germline gives CDR1 SGHTA, CDR2 FQGNSA. The CDR3 protein is CASSWGLKYGYTF. The CDR3 DNA reads as TGTGCCAGCAGCTGGGGCCTTAAGTATGGCTACACCTTC.

V gene TRBV10-3 combines with J gene TRBJ1-3; a weak D match, TRBD1 (5 bases). Germline CDR1 ENHRY, CDR2 SYGVKD. Trimming left V 3 bases short and J 0 bases short, with 12 bases between. The CDR3 runs 16 residues. CDR3 coding DNA: TGTGCCATCAGTGATAGGGGCCCTCTCTCTGGAAACACCATATATTTT. This translates into CAISDRGPLSGNTIYF.

The chain couples TRBV7-9 to TRBJ2-3, with D maybe TRBD2 (5 bases). This CDR3 is built from 15 residues. Between the trimmed V and J ends, which lost 6 bases and 1 base, there was a span of 14 bases. From germline, CDR1 is SEHNR and CDR2 FQNEAQ (reference sequence). The DNA for the CDR3 is TGTGCCAGCAGACGAAACCTCGGGGGCACAGATACGCAGTATTTT. Translation gives CASRRNLGGTDTQYF.

The table lists this clonotype with a few counts. This sequence joins TRBV7-2 and TRBJ2-2; D tentatively reads TRBD1 or TRBD2 (5 bases each). Trimming took off 6 bases at V and 7 bases at J, with 15 bases between the two ends. Germline V CDR1 and CDR2: SGHTA, FQGNSA. This CDR3 comprises 14 residues. CDR3 sequence (DNA): TGTGCCAGCAGTCCCGGCGTGGGGGACGGGGAGCTGTTTTTT. Its protein is CASSPGVGDGELFF. Complete variable domain (other parts from reference TRBV7-2 and TRBJ2-2): GAGVSQSPSNKVTEKGKDVELRCDPISGHTALYWYRQSLGQGLEFLIYFQGNSAPDKSGLPSDRFSAERTGGSVSTLTIQRTQQEDSAVYLCASSPGVGDGELFFGEGSRLTVL.

This chain links TRBV29-1 with TRBJ1-3; D call uncertain. The CDR3 contains 12 residues. From germline, CDR1 is SQVTM and CDR2 ANQGSEA. The V end was cut by 1 base, the J end by 8 bases, with 9 bases between. This CDR3 reads CSVEALEDTIYF. The CDR3 nucleotides are TGCAGCGTTGAAGCCTTGGAAGACACCATATATTTT. The full variable domain, rest sourced from reference TRBV29-1 and TRBJ1-3, is SAVISQKPSRDICQRGTSLTIQCQVDSQVTMMFWYRQQPGQSLTLIATANQGSEATYESGFVIDKFPISRPNLTFSTLTVSNMSPEDSSIYLCSVEALEDTIYFGEGSWLTVV.

J is TRBJ2-3 and V is TRBV7-2, with 9 positions matching TRBD2. V shed 4 bases, J shed 1 base, and the junction held 3 bases outside the gene matches. The CDR3 consists of 15 residues. CDR1 and CDR2 (germline): SGHTA, FQGNSA. This chain's CDR3 is CASSWASGGTDTQYF. In DNA, the CDR3 is TGTGCCAGCAGCTGGGCTAGCGGGGGCACAGATACGCAGTATTTT. Variable domain in full (rest from reference TRBV7-2 and TRBJ2-3): GAGVSQSPSNKVTEKGKDVELRCDPISGHTALYWYRQSLGQGLEFLIYFQGNSAPDKSGLPSDRFSAERTGGSVSTLTIQRTQQEDSAVYLCASSWASGGTDTQYFGPGTRLTVL.

This rearrangement joins TRBV5-1 to TRBJ2-3, with a tentative D call TRBD2 (5 bases). Germline V gives CDR1 SGHRS, CDR2 YFSETQ. The CDR3 is 16 amino acids. The V end lost 1 base, the J end lost 1 base, and 13 bases lay between the germline ends. The chain's CDR3 is CASSLRPKEGTDTQYF. For the CDR3, the DNA is TGCGCCAGCAGCTTGAGACCCAAGGAGGGCACAGATACGCAGTATTTT.

In its sample, this clonotype was seen many times. The chain uses TRBV20-1 and TRBJ2-1; 8 bases line up with TRBD2. CDR3 size: 15 residues. V was pared by 0 bases and J by 5 bases, with 6 bases of the junction left unmatched. Germline CDR1 DFQATT, CDR2 SNEGSKA (reference sequence). This chain's CDR3 is CSARDWSGGDNEQFF. CDR3 nucleotides: TGCAGTGCTAGAGATTGGAGCGGGGGCGACAATGAGCAGTTCTTC.

The chain couples TRBV3-1 to TRBJ2-3, with 11 bases matching TRBD1. The germline CDR1 and CDR2 sequences are LGHDT and YNNKEL (reference sequence). The CDR3 has 16 amino acids. Trimming took 6 bases from V and 8 from J; bases not matched to a gene: 13. CDR3 loop: CASSYRDRGIQATQYF. CDR3 DNA: TGTGCCAGCAGTTACCGGGACAGGGGGATCCAGGCTACGCAGTATTTT.

The V and J genes are TRBV5-1 and TRBJ2-7, with 9 positions matching TRBD1. Per the germline V gene, CDR1 is SGHRS and CDR2 is YFSETQ. There are 14 residues in the CDR3. The V segment lost 3 bases and the J segment 4 bases; nucleotides outside the gene matches: 5. The CDR3 DNA reads TGCGCCAGCAGCTACCGGACAGGGGAGTACGAGCAGTACTTC. Its translation: CASSYRTGEYEQYF.

This chain uses TRBV7-9 with TRBJ1-1; a possible D gene is TRBD1 (5 bases). Germline V gene sequence: CDR1 SEHNR, CDR2 FQNEAQ (reference sequence). This CDR3 region has 13 residues. The germline V and J ends were trimmed by 10 bases and 5 bases, with 17 bases remaining between them. The CDR3 loop is CATLGPSLTEAFF. The CDR3 DNA follows: TGTGCCACCCTGGGACCGTCGCTAACTGAAGCTTTCTTT.

This clonotype was counted ten times or more. This chain joins TRBV5-1 and TRBJ2-7; 7 bases agree with TRBD2. Germline values: CDR1 SGHRS, CDR2 YFSETQ. The CDR3 loop spans 15 amino acids. The ends lost 0 bases at V and 7 bases at J; junction bases unmatched: 10. CDR3 loop: CASSLEASGLREQYF. The CDR3 DNA is TGCGCCAGCAGCTTGGAGGCTAGCGGTCTACGAGAGCAGTACTTC.

This chain connects TRBV18 to TRBJ2-7; no reliable D call. The ends were cut back, 3 bases at V and 3 bases at J, with 9 bases in the middle. Per germline, CDR1 KGHSH and CDR2 LQKENI. The CDR3 is 13 residues long. CDR3 region: CASSPSELYEQYF. The CDR3, as DNA: TGTGCCAGCTCACCTTCAGAGCTCTACGAGCAGTACTTC.

This clonotype has only a few counts. The gene calls are TRBV6-5 and TRBJ2-6; D remains ambiguous. Trimming pared 7 bases from V and 2 bases from J, leaving 6 bases between. The CDR3 length is 13 residues. The germline CDR1 and CDR2 sequences are MNHEY and SVGAGI. CDR3 region: CASKDAGANVLTF. DNA of the CDR3: TGTGCCAGCAAGGACGCTGGGGCCAACGTCCTGACTTTC.

This clonotype was observed many times. The V and J genes are TRBV7-9 and TRBJ2-2; TRBD2 aligns across 7 bases. CDR3 length: 14 residues. The ends lost 5 bases at V and 5 bases at J; junction bases unmatched: 5. Germline loops: CDR1 SEHNR, CDR2 FQNEAQ (reference sequence). This chain's CDR3 is CASSALGGTGELFF. The CDR3 region has the DNA TGTGCCAGCAGCGCGCTGGGGGGGACCGGGGAGCTGTTTTTT.

This clonotype showed up just a few times. The rearrangement uses TRBV2 and TRBJ2-5; TRBD2 matches at 7 bases. Germline CDR1 and CDR2: SNHLY and FYNNEI. V lost 4 bases to trimming and J lost 9 bases; unmatched junction nucleotides: 5. CDR3 length: 12 amino acids. CDR3 DNA: TGTGCCAGCAGTGGGACTAGAGGGTCCCAGTACTTC. Translating it yields CASSGTRGSQYF.

V is TRBV4-3 and J is TRBJ2-1; 9 nucleotides align to TRBD1. With V trimmed by 8 bases and J by 10 bases, 9 bases remained unmatched. This CDR3 comprises 13 residues. Germline V gene sequence: CDR1 LGHNA, CDR2 YSLEER. The CDR3 sequence: CASGRDRVGEQFF. The CDR3 DNA reads TGCGCCAGCGGACGGGACAGGGTCGGGGAGCAGTTCTTC.

This chain connects TRBV7-8 to TRBJ2-2; weak D call: TRBD1 (6 bases). Trimming removed 6 bases from V and 5 bases from J, with 16 bases in between. CDR3 length equals 15 residues. From germline, CDR1 is SGHVS and CDR2 FQNEAQ. CDR3 DNA sequence: TGTGCCAGCAGGGCCGGGGACATAGGGACCGGGGAGCTGTTTTTT. Amino acids: CASRAGDIGTGELFF.

There are many counts of this clonotype. The chain recombines TRBV20-1 with TRBJ2-3; weak D call: TRBD2 (5 bases). The germline gives CDR1 DFQATT, CDR2 SNEGSKA (reference sequence). V was pared by 7 bases and J by 6 bases, with 14 bases between. The CDR3 covers 12 residues. The CDR3 coding sequence is TGCAGTGAAGCCTCGAGAGGGGATACGCAGTATTTT. Translating it yields CSEASRGDTQYF.

The genes are TRBV5-6 and TRBJ2-7; 10 nucleotides line up with TRBD1. Trimming at V came to 1 base and at J to 12 bases, leaving 7 bases not matched to a gene. Germline-derived CDR1 and CDR2 are SGHDT and YYEEEE. The CDR3 covers 13 residues. Written as DNA, the CDR3 is TGTGCCAGCAGCTTGTCGGGACAGGGGTTTCCGTACGTC. It is translated as CASSLSGQGFPYV.

The chain has TRBV12-3 or TRBV12-4 and TRBJ2-6, with D uncertain. V shed 3 bases and J shed 3 bases, with 6 bases lying between them. The CDR3 sequence is 14 residues long. CDR3: CASSFSIGANVLTF. The CDR3 region has the DNA TGTGCCAGCAGTTTCTCGATTGGGGCCAACGTCCTGACTTTC.